These 6 T cell receptor beta chains came from one sample sequenced in a study of cytomegalovirus exposure and HLA in healthy donors. A multiplex PCR was run with 60 Vbeta primers and 13 Jbeta primers. Generated by immunoSEQ multiplex PCR, the TCRdb table keeps only in-frame clones and is missing some. Of about 82,000 clones detected, 65% appear once; the ten largest clones hold under 25%. The sample was PBMCs. Every receptor here comes from a woman aged 50 to 60 in good health and CMV-seropositive.

A few counts support this clone. V and J are TRBV18 and TRBJ2-1; 10 bases line up with TRBD2. This CDR3 has 17 amino acids. Trimming at V came to 1 base and at J to 6 bases, leaving 9 bases not matched to a gene. From germline, CDR1 is KGHSH and CDR2 LQKENI. The CDR3, as DNA: TGTGCCAGCTCACCACTCGGACGGCTAGCGGGGGTCAATGAGCAGTTCTTC. It codes for CASSPLGRLAGVNEQFF. The full variable domain, rest sourced from reference TRBV18 and TRBJ2-1, is NAGVMQNPRHLVRRRGQEARLRCSPMKGHSHVYWYRQLPEEGLKFMVYLQKENIIDESGMPKERFSAEFPKEGPSILRIQQVVRGDSAAYFCASSPLGRLAGVNEQFFGPGTRLTVL.

This clone was observed a few times. The chain is built from TRBV6-1 and TRBJ2-3, with 10 bases fitting TRBD1. The V segment lost 8 bases and the J segment 2 bases; nucleotides outside the gene matches: 7. Germline V gene data show CDR1 as MNHNS and CDR2 as SASEGT. This CDR3 contains 15 residues. CDR3 bases: TGTGCCAGCCTGACTGGACAGGGGGTCACAGATACGCAGTATTTT. Protein product: CASLTGQGVTDTQYF.

This clone has only one observation. The chain carries TRBV7-2 and TRBJ1-1; TRBD1 agrees at 7 bases. V shed 6 bases, J shed 2 bases, and the junction held 12 bases outside the gene matches. The CDR3 length is 16 residues. The V gene's germline CDR1 is SGHTA and CDR2 FQGNSA. CDR3 nucleotides: TGTGCCAGCAGAACACAGGGGCGGGTGTCCAACACTGAAGCTTTCTTT. It codes for CASRTQGRVSNTEAFF.

This clone was counted a few times. This chain joins TRBV5-4 and TRBJ1-2; 9 positions agree with TRBD1. The germline CDR1 and CDR2 sequences are SGHNT and YYREEE (reference sequence). The CDR3 loop spans 14 amino acids. V dropped 5 bases and J dropped 3; count of bases not matched to a gene: 5. For the CDR3, the DNA is TGTGCCAGCAGTCGGGACAGGGAGGACTATGGCTACACCTTC. Its protein is CASSRDREDYGYTF. Using reference TRBV5-4 and TRBJ1-2 for the parts outside the CDR3, the full variable domain is ETGVTQSPTHLIKTRGQQVTLRCSSQSGHNTVSWYQQALGQGPQFIFQYYREEENGRGNFPPRFSGLQFPNYSSELNVNALELDDSALYLCASSRDREDYGYTFGSGTRLTVV.

The CDR3 sequence is CASRPIPSSNQPQHF. The CDR3 bases are TGTGCCAGCAGACCTATCCCGTCGAGCAATCAGCCCCAGCATTTT. The chain combines TRBV28 with TRBJ1-5; D call uncertain. V lost 6 bases to trimming and J lost 1 base, with 13 bases between them. CDR3 size: 15 residues. Germline values: CDR1 MDHEN, CDR2 SYDVKM.

This rearrangement joins TRBV4-1 to TRBJ1-3, with D hard to call. V lost 0 bases and J lost 1, with 10 bases in between. Germline V lookup: CDR1 MGHRA, CDR2 YSYEKL. This CDR3 has 16 amino acids. The CDR3 DNA sequence: TGCGCCAGCAGCCAAGAGAAGGGAGTTTCTGGAAACACCATATATTTT. Its translation is CASSQEKGVSGNTIYF.